Included here is one T cell receptor beta chain sequence, with context. The specificity of this receptor is unknown. There are no base qualities to consult, and no much larger clone falls within one base. The sample belongs to a study of blood T cell repertoires in COVID-19 (dated by TCRdb to between 2020 and 2021). Regarding the study in general: Samples covering the acute and convalescent phases of COVID-19 were provided by collaborators in the United States, Italy and Spain. The prospective study material was composed of cDNA or gDNA derived from T cells, B-cell-depleted T cells, or PBMCs. Subjects who had been exposed to COVID-19, were actively infected with it, or had recovered from it provided the deeply sampled blood TCRbeta repertoires that made up the dataset. The repertoires were released in a freely available public database intended as a resource for research on the immune response to SARS-CoV-2. The samples were drawn from two sources: the first 160 participants of the ongoing ImmuneRACE study, and some 1,300 subjects contributed by 6 global collaborators. A de-identified subject ID, COVID-19 status, age in years and sex were almost always included in the sample metadata. Where available, HLA class I and class II types were taken from metadata supplied by the sample provider and were not determined by assay-based typing.

Collaborating institutions collected whole blood in K2EDTA tubes following their own protocols. For TCRbeta analysis, collaborators shipped samples in one of three forms: frozen whole blood, isolated PBMCs, or DNA extracted from either of those sample types. TCRbeta CDR3 regions were amplified from genomic DNA by means of the immunoSEQ Assay, a bias-controlled multiplex PCR. As for the authors' bioinformatics: Nucleated cell counts per sample were estimated from amplification of reference gene primers within the assay. Sequence reads were collapsed and filtered to measure the absolute abundance of every unique TCRbeta CDR3 rearrangement. For each sample, productive Simpson clonality was calculated as the square root of Simpson's diversity index across productive rearrangements. The table comes from immuneACCESS by way of TCRdb, which keeps in-frame sequences with V and J called. Part of the clones is missing from these tables; in studies checked, under half for an unresolved V gene and the rest for unknown reasons. V and J calls and clone size are as listed in that table; D and trimming were resolved from the DNA. The sample records approximately 190,000 clones, about four fifths of which are singletons. The leading ten clones occupy approximately 6.9% of the sample.

Broader findings and caveats from the paper: Clinical and demographic metadata were provided uncurated, with the amount varying by source and participant.

V loses 4 bases at its end and J loses 3 bases; junction bases beyond the gene matches: 4. The CDR3 runs 15 residues from the cysteine to the phenylalanine. The DNA shown is the 45-base CDR3, in frame from base 1. As encoded in the germline V gene, CDR1 is SGHTA while CDR2 is FQGTGA. The sequence was collected from a man in his 60s with acute or convalescent COVID-19. The receptor chain draws on TRBV7-3 and TRBJ2-3; a stretch of 10 junction bases matches TRBD2. The material sequenced was peripheral blood. The sequenced DNA: TGTGCCAGCAGCTGGGGTAGCGGGGGGACAGATACGCAGTATTTT. Protein translation: CASSWGSGGTDTQYF.